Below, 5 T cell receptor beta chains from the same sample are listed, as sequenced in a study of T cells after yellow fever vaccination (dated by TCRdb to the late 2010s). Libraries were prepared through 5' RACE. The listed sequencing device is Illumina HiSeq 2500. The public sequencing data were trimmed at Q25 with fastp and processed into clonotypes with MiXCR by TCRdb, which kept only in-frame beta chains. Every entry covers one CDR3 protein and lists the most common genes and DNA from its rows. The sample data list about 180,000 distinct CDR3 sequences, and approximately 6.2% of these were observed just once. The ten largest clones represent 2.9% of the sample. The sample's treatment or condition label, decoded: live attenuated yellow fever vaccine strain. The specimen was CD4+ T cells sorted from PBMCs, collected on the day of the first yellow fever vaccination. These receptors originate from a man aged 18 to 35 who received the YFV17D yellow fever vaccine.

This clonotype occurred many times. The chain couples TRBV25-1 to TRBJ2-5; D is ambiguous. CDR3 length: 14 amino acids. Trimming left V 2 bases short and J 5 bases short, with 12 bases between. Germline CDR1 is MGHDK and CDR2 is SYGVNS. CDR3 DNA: TGTGCCAGCAGTGAAGCATTTAGCCCGGAGACCCAGTACTTC. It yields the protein CASSEAFSPETQYF.

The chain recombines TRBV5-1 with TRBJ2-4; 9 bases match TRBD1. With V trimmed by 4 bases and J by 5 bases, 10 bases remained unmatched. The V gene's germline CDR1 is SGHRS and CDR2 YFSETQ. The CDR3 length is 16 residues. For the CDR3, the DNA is TGCGCCAGCAGCCGGCAACAGGGGGCTGGGGAAAACATTCAGTACTTC. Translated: CASSRQQGAGENIQYF.

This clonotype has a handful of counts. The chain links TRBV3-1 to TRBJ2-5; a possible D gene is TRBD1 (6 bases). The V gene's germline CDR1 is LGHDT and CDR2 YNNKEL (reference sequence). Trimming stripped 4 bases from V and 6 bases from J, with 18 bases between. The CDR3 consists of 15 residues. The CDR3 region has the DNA TGTGCCAGCAGCCGAACCGAGGGGGTTGGGCAGACCCAGTACTTC. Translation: CASSRTEGVGQTQYF.

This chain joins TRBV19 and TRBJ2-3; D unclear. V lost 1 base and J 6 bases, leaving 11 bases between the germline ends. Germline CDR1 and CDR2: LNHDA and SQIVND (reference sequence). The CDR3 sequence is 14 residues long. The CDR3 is CASSIGRIWDTQYF. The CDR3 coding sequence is TGTGCCAGTAGTATAGGGCGCATTTGGGATACGCAGTATTTT.

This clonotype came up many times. The CDR3 here is CASSEGTSELYEQYV. The DNA of the CDR3 is TGTGCCAGCAGTGAAGGGACTAGCGAGTTATACGAGCAGTACGTC. V usage is TRBV2 and J usage is TRBJ2-7, with TRBD2 matching 9 bases. This CDR3 has 15 amino acids. Losses at the gene ends were 1 base for V and 4 bases for J; bases not matched to a gene: 5. The germline gives CDR1 SNHLY, CDR2 FYNNEI.